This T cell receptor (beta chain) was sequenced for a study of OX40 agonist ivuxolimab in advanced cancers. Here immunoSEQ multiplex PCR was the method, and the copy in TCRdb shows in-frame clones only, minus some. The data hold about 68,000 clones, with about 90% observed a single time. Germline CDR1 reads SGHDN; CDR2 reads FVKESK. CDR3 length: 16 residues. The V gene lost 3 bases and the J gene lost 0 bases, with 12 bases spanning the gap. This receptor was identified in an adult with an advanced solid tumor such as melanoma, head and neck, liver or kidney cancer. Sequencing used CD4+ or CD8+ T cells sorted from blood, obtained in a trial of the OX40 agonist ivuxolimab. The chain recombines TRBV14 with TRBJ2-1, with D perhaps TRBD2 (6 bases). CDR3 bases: TGTGCCAGCAGCCACCGGGACTTCACCTCCTACAATGAGCAGTTCTTC. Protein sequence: CASSHRDFTSYNEQFF. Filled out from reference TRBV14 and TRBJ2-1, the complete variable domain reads EAGVTQFPSHSVIEKGQTVTLRCDPISGHDNLYWYRRVMGKEIKFLLHFVKESKQDESGMPNNRFLAERTGGTYSTLKVQPAELEDSGVYFCASSHRDFTSYNEQFFGPGTRLTVL.